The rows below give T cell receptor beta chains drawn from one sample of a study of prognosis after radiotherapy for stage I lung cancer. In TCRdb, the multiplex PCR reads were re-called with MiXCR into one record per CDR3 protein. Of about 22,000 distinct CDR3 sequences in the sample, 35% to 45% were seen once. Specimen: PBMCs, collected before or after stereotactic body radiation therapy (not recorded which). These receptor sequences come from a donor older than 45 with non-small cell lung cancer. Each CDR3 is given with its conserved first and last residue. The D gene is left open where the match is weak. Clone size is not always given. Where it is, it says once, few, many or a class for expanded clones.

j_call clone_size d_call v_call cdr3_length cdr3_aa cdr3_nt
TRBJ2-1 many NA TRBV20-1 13 CSASLSSYNEQFF TGCAGTGCTTCCCTCTCCTCCTACAATGAGCAGTTCTTC
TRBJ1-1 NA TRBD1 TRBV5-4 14 CASSFDRGYTEAFF TGTGCCAGCAGCTTCGACAGGGGGTACACTGAAGCTTTCTTT
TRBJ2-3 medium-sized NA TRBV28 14 CASSFVAGTDTQYF TGTGCCAGCAGTTTCGTGGCAGGGACAGATACGCAGTATTTT
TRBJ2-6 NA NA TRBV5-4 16 CASSAWTNPGANVLTF TGTGCCAGCAGCGCATGGACAAACCCTGGGGCCAACGTCCTGACTTTC
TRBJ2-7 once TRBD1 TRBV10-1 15 CASSESGTGRNEQYF TGCGCCAGCAGTGAGTCCGGGACAGGACGGAACGAGCAGTACTTC
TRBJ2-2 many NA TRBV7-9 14 CASSLNLGAGELFF TGTGCCAGCAGCCTTAACCTAGGGGCCGGGGAGCTGTTTTTT
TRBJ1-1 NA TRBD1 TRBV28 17 CASIPQRYRGLDTEAFF TGTGCCAGCATCCCTCAGAGGTACAGGGGGCTTGACACTGAAGCTTTCTTT
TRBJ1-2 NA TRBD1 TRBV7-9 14 CASSATGGYYGYTF TGTGCCAGCAGCGCCACAGGGGGCTACTATGGCTACACCTTC
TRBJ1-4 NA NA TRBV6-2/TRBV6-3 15 CASSYTTGPNEKLFF TGTGCCAGCAGTTACACGACAGGTCCTAATGAAAAACTGTTTTTT
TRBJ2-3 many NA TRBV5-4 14 CASSLMSESDTQYF TGTGCCAGCAGCTTGATGTCGGAGTCAGATACGCAGTATTTT
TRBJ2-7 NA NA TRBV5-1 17 CASSLAAGLTSLYGQYF TGTGCCAGCAGCTTGGCCGCAGGTTTAACGTCTCTCTACGGGCAGTACTTC
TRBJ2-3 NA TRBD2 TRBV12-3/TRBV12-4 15 CASRSLAGGPVTQYF TGTGCCAGCAGGTCTCTAGCGGGAGGGCCGGTTACGCAGTATTTT
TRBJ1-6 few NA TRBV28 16 CASSFIGRGYNSPLHF TGTGCCAGCAGTTTTATCGGCAGGGGATATAATTCACCCCTCCACTTT
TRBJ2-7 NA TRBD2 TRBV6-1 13 CASMPGGAYEQYF TGTGCCAGCATGCCGGGAGGGGCCTACGAGCAGTACTTC
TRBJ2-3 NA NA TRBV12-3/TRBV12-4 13 CASSYDSTDTQYF TGTGCCAGCAGCTACGACAGCACAGATACGCAGTATTTT
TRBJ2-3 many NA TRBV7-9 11 CASSHETTQYF TGTGCCAGCAGCCATGAAACTACGCAGTATTTT